The TCR beta chain under discussion was sequenced for a study of low-dose radiotherapy and immunotherapy resistance in tumors. CDR1 KGHSH and CDR2 LQKENI come from the germline V gene. The CDR3 is 15 amino acids. First-strand cDNA used TRAV- and TRBV-specific primers, covering alpha and beta chains. TCRs underwent roughly 19 PCR cycles of amplification with a constant-region primer and V-primer adapter. TCRdb reanalysed the reads using MiXCR and keeps one entry per CDR3 protein. The data contain about 30,000 distinct CDR3 sequences, less than 65% of them singletons. The time point here: after trial treatment. Treatment here: LDRT plus nivolumab, ipilimumab, low-dose cyclophosphamide and aspirin (RACIN trial). By sample fraction, this clonotype is medium-sized. Sequence at one end of the junction differs from germline and may be a read error.

The receptor's source is a male donor with gallbladder cancer. The chain couples TRBV18 to TRBJ2-7; a possible D gene is TRBD2 (7 bases). Sequenced material: PBMCs, taken after low-dose radiotherapy plus immunotherapy. The CDR3 DNA follows: TGTGCCAGCGCACCTCTGGCGGGGGCTTCCTACGAGCAGTACTTC. Translating gives CASAPLAGASYEQYF.